This entry concerns a single TCR beta chain. The sample is drawn from a study of shared clonotypes between healthy human individuals. Measured with immunoSEQ multiplex PCR; TCRdb has only the in-frame clones, and not every one. The sample records 1.5 million to 2.5 million clones, about 95% being singletons. It was CD45RO-negative cells, positively selected for CCR7, that made up naive CD8 cells, with terminally differentiated effector memory CD45RA+ cells excluded. The study enrolled healthy HIV-negative adults without recent acute infections or vaccinations as donors. The CDR3 spans 14 residues. The V and J ends lost 4 bases and 6 bases respectively, with 12 bases between them. Germline CDR1 reads SGHTA; CDR2 reads FQGNSA.

The clonotype was recovered from a man between 18 and 29 years old in good health. The sample taken for sequencing was naive CD8+ T cells sorted from blood. The chain uses TRBV7-2 and TRBJ1-4; D unclear. The CDR3 loop reads CASSSGLVDEKLFF. The CDR3 DNA is TGTGCCAGCAGCTCGGGATTAGTAGATGAAAAACTGTTTTTT.